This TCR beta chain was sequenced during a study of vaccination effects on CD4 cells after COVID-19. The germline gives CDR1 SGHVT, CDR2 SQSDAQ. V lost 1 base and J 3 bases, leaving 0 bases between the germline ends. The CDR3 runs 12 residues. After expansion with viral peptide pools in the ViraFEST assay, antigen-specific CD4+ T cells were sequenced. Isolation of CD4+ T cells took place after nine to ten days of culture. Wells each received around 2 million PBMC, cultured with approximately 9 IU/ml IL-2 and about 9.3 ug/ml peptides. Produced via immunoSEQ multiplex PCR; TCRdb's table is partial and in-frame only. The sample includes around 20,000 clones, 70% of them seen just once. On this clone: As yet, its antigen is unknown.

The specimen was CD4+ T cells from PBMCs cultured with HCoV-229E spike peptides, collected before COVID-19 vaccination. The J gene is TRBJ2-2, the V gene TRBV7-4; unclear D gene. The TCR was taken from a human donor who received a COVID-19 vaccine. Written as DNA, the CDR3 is TGTGCCAGCAGCTTAGACACCGGGGAGCTGTTTTTT. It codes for CASSLDTGELFF.